Below are 5 T cell receptor beta chains sequenced from a single sample in a study of PD-L1 blockade in urothelial cancer. The time point is: pretreatment peripheral blood. The assay was immunoSEQ multiplex PCR, and TCRdb's table has in-frame clones only and misses some. This table holds around 38,000 clones, around 82% found once. The sample was PBMCs, taken around atezolizumab (anti-PD-L1) treatment. These receptors came from a man in his 60s with urothelial cancer.

V and J are TRBV6-6 and TRBJ1-2; D is ambiguous. There are 13 residues in the CDR3. CDR1 MNHNY and CDR2 SVGAGI come from the germline V gene (reference sequence). Trimming left V 5 bases short and J 6 bases short, with 13 bases between. CDR3 region: CASSMSEGHGYTF. The CDR3 DNA reads as TGTGCCAGCAGTATGTCAGAGGGCCATGGCTACACCTTC.

This clone was counted a few times. CDR3 loop: CASSLGQRMNTEAFF. CDR3 coding DNA: TGTGCCAGCAGCTTGGGACAGCGTATGAACACTGAAGCTTTCTTT. The V call is TRBV5-4, the J call TRBJ1-1; weak D call: TRBD1 (5 bases). This CDR3 comprises 15 residues. Germline V gene lookup returns CDR1 SGHNT and CDR2 YYREEE (reference sequence). Trimming cost V 0 bases and J 0 bases, with 9 bases left between them.

J is TRBJ1-1 and V is TRBV21-1. TRBV21-1 is a known pseudogene. This CDR3 region has 14 residues. The CDR3 loop is CASSLGRGITEAFF. The CDR3 DNA sequence: TGTGCCAGCAGCTTAGGTCGAGGAATCACTGAAGCTTTCTTT.

The gene calls are TRBV27 and TRBJ1-2; weak D call: TRBD1 (5 bases). V lost 4 bases to trimming and J lost 3 bases, with 12 bases between them. Germline CDR1 MNHEY, CDR2 SMNVEV (reference sequence). The CDR3 runs to 14 residues. CDR3 in DNA: TGTGCCAGCAGTTCGAAGACAGCCTACTATGGCTACACCTTC. Protein sequence: CASSSKTAYYGYTF.

The rearrangement links TRBV7-9 to TRBJ1-2; 8 bases line up with TRBD1. The trim removed 4 bases at V and 5 bases at J, leaving 3 bases unmatched. The CDR3 has 13 residues. Germline V lookup: CDR1 SEHNR, CDR2 FQNEAQ (reference sequence). The CDR3 region has the DNA TGTGCCAGCAGCTCGACAGGGGAGTATGGCTACACCTTC. This sequence encodes CASSSTGEYGYTF.